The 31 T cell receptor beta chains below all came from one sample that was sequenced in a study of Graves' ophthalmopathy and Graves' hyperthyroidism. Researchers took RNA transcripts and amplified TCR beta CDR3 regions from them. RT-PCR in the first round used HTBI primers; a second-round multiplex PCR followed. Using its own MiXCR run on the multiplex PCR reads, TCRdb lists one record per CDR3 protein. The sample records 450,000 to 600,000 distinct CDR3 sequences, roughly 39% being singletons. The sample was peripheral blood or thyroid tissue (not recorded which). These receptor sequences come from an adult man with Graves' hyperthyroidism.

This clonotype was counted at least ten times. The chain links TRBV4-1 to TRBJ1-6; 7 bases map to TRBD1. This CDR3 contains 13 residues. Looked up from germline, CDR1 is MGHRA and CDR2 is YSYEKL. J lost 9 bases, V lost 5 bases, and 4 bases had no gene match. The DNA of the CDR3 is TGCGCCAGCAGCTCGACAGGGATTTCACCCCTCCACTTT. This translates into CASSSTGISPLHF.

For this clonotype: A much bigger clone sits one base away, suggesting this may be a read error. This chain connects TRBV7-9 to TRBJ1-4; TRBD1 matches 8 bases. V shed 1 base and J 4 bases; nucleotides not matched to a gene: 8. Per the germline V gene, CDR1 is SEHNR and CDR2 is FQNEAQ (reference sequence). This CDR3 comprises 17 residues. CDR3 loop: CASSLVSRDRINEKLFF. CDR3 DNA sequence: TGTGCCAGCAGCTTAGTATCCCGGGACAGGATTAATGAAAAACTGTTTTTT.

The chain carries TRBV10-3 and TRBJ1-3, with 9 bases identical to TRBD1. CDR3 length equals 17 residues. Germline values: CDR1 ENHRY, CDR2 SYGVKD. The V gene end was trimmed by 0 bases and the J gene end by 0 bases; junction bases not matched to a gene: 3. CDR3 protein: CAISESGQGYSGNTIYF. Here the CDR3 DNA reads TGTGCCATCAGTGAGTCGGGACAGGGTTACTCTGGAAACACCATATATTTT.

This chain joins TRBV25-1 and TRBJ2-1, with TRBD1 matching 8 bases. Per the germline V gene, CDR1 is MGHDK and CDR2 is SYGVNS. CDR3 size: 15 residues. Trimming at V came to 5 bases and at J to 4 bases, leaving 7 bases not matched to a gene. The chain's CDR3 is CASSPSRGLYNEQFF. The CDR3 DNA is TGTGCCAGCAGTCCCTCCAGGGGGCTTTACAATGAGCAGTTCTTC.

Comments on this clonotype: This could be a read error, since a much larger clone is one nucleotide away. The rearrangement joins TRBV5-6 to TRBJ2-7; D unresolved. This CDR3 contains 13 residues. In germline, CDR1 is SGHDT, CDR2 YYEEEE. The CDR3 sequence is CAGSLPGPYEQYF. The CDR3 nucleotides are TGTGCCGGCAGCTTGCCAGGACCCTACGAGCAGTACTTC.

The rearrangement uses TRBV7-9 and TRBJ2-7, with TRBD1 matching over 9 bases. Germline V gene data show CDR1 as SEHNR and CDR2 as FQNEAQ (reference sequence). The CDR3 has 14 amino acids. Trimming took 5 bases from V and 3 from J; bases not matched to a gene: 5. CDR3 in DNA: TGTGCCAGCAGCCCAATGGGACAGGGCTACGAGCAGTACTTC. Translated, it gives CASSPMGQGYEQYF.

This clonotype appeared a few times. CDR3 in DNA: TGCAGTGCTAGAATTAGCGGGGGGTACTCCTACAATGAGCAGTTCTTC. It yields the protein CSARISGGYSYNEQFF. The gene calls are TRBV20-1 and TRBJ2-7; TRBD2 matches 10 bases. Gene TRBJ2-1 matches the end of the DNA better, so the J call may be wrong. Looked up from germline, CDR1 is DFQATT and CDR2 is SNEGSKA (reference sequence). This CDR3 spans 16 amino acids.

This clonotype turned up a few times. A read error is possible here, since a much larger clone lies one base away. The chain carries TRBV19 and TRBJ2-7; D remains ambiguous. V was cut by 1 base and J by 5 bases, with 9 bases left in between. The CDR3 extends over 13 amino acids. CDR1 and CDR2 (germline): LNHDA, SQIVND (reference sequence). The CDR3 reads CASSIAGGDEQYF. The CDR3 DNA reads TGTGCCAGTAGTATAGCGGGTGGCGACGAGCAGTACTTC.

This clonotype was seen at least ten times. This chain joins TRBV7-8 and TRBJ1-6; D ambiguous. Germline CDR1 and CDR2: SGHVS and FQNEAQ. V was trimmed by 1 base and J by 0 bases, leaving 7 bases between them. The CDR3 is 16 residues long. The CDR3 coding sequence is TGTGCCAGCAGCTTAGAGGGTAGCTCCTATAATTCACCCCTCCACTTT. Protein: CASSLEGSSYNSPLHF.

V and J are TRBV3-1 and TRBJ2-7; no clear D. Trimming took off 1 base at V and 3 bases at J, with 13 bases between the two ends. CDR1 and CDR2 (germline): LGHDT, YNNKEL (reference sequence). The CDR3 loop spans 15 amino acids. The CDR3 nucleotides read TGTGCCAGCAGCCAAGGGCCCCAGGCCCTCTACGAGCAGTACTTC. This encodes CASSQGPQALYEQYF.

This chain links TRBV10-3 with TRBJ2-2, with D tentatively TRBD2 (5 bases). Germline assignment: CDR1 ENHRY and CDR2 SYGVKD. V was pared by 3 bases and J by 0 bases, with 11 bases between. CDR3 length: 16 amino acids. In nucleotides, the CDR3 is TGTGCCATCAGTGACGCGGGTATCGCGAACACCGGGGAGCTGTTTTTT. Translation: CAISDAGIANTGELFF.

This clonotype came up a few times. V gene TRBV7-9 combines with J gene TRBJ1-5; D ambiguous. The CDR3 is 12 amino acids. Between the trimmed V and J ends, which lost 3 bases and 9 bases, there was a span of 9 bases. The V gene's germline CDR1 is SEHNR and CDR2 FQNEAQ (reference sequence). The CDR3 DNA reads TGTGCCAGCAGCTTTTTATCCGGGCCCCAGCATTTT. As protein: CASSFLSGPQHF. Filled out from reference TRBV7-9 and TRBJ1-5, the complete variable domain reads DTGVSQNPRHKITKRGQNVTFRCDPISEHNRLYWYRQTLGQGPEFLTYFQNEAQLEKSRLLSDRFSAERPKGSFSTLEIQRTEQGDSAMYLCASSFLSGPQHFGDGTRLSIL.

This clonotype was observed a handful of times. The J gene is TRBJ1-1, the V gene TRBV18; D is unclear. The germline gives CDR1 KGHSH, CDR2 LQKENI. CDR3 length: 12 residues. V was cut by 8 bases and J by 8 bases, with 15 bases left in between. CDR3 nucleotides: TGTGCCAGCGCAGACGCCAGAAAAGAAGCTTTCTTT. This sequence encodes CASADARKEAFF. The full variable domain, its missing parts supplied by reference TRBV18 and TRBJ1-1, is NAGVMQNPRHLVRRRGQEARLRCSPMKGHSHVYWYRQLPEEGLKFMVYLQKENIIDESGMPKERFSAEFPKEGPSILRIQQVVRGDSAAYFCASADARKEAFFGQGTRLTVV.

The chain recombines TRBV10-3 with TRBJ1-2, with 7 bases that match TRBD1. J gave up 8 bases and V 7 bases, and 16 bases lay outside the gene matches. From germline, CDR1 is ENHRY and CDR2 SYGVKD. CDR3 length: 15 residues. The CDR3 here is CAITDGMAGGGGYTF. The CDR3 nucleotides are TGTGCCATCACTGATGGTATGGCAGGGGGAGGAGGCTACACCTTC.

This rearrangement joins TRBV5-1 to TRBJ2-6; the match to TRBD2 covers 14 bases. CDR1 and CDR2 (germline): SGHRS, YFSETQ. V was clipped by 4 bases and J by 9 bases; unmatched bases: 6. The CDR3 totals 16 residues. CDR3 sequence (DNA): TGCGCCAGCAGCCAACGACTAGCGGGAGGGCACAACGTCCTGACTTTC. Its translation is CASSQRLAGGHNVLTF.

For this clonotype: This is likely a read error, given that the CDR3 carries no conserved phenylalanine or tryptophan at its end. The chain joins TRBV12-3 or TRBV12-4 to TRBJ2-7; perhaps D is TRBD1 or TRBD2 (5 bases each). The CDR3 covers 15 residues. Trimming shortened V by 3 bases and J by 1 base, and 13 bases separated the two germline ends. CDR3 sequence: CASSFQGALSYEQYL. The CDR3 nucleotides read TGTGCCAGCAGTTTTCAGGGAGCGCTTTCCTACGAGCAGTACCTC.

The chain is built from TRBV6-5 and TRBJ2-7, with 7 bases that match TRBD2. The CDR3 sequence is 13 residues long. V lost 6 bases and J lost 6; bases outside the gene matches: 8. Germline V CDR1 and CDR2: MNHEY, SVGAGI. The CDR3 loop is CASSAGDFPEQYF. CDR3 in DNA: TGTGCCAGCAGCGCGGGGGACTTTCCCGAGCAGTACTTC.

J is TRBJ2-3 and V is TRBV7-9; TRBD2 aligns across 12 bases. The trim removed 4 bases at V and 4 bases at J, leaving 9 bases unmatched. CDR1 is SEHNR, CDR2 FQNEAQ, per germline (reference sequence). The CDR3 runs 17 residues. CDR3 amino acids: CASSYYTSGRLADTQYF. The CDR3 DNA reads TGTGCCAGCAGCTACTACACTAGCGGGAGGCTGGCAGATACGCAGTATTTT.

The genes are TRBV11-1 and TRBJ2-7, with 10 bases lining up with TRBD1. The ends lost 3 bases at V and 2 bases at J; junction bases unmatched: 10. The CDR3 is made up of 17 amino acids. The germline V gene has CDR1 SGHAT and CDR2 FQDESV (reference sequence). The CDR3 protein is CASSFRDRGVGTYEQYF. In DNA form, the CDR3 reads TGTGCCAGCAGCTTCCGGGACAGGGGTGTGGGCACCTACGAGCAGTACTTC. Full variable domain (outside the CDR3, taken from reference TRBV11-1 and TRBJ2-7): EAEVAQSPRYKITEKSQAVAFWCDPISGHATLYWYRQILGQGPELLVQFQDESVVDDSQLPKDRFSAERLKGVDSTLKIQPAELGDSAMYLCASSFRDRGVGTYEQYFGPGTRLTVT.

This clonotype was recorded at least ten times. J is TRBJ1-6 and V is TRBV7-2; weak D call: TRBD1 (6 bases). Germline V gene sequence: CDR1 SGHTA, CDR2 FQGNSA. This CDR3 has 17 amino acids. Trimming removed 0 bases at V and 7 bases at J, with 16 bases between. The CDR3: CASSLAIQGPHNSPLHF. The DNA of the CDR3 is TGTGCCAGCAGCTTAGCGATACAGGGTCCGCACAATTCACCCCTCCACTTT.

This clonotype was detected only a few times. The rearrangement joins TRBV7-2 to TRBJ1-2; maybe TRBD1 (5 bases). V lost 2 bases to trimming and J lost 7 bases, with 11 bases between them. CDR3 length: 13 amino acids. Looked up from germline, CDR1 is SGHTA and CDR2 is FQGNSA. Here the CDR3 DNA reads TGTGCCAGCAGCTTACGCCAGGGAGCTGGCTACACCTTC. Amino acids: CASSLRQGAGYTF.

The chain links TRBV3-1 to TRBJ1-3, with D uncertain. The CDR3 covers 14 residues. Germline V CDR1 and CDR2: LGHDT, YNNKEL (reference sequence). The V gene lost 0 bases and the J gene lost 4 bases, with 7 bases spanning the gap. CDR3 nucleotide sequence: TGTGCCAGCAGCCAAGAGTCAGGAGGAAACACCATATATTTT. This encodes CASSQESGGNTIYF.

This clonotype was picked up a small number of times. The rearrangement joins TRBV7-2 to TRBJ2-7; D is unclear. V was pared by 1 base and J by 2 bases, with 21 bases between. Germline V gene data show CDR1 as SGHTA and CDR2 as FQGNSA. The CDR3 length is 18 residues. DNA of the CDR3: TGTGCCAGCAGCTTAGACCGCCGGGCCGGACCCTTTGCCTACGAGCAGTACTTC. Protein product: CASSLDRRAGPFAYEQYF.

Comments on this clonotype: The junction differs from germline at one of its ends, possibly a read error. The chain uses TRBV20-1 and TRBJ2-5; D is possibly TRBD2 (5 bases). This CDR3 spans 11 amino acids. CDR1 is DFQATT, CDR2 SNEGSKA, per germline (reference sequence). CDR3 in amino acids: CSARDAGLGNF. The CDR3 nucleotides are TGCAGTGCTAGAGATGCAGGACTTGGGAACTTC.

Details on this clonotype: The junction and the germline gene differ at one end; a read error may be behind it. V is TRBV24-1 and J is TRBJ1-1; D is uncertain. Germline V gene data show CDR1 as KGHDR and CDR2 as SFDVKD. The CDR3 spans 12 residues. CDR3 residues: CATSDPNTEASF. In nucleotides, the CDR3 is TGTGCCACCAGCGATCCGAACACTGAAGCTTCCTTT.

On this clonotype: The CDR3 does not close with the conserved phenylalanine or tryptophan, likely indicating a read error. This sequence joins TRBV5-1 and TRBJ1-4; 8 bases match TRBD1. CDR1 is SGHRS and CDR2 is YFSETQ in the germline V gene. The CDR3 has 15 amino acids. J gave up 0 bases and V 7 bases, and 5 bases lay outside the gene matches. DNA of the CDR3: TGCGCCAGCGGAGAGACAGGGGCAACTAATGAAAAACTGTTTCTT. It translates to CASGETGATNEKLFL.

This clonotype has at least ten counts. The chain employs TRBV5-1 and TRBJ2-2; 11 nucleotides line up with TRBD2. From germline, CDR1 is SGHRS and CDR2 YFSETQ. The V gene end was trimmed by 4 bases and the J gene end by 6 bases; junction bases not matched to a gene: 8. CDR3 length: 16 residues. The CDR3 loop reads CASSIPGTSGSGELFF. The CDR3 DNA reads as TGCGCCAGCAGCATCCCCGGGACTAGCGGCTCCGGGGAGCTGTTTTTT.

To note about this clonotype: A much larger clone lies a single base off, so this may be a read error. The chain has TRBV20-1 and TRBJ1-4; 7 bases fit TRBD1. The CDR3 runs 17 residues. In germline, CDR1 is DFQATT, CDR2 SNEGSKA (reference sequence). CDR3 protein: CSARDLGGDRANEKLLF. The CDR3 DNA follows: TGCAGTGCTAGAGATCTCGGAGGAGACAGGGCAAATGAAAAACTGCTTTTT.

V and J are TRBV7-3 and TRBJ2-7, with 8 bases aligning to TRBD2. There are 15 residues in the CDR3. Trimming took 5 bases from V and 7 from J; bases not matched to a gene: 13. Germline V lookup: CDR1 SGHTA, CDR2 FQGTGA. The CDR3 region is CASSQESGSGGEQYF. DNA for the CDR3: TGTGCCAGCAGCCAAGAAAGCGGGAGTGGGGGTGAGCAGTACTTC.

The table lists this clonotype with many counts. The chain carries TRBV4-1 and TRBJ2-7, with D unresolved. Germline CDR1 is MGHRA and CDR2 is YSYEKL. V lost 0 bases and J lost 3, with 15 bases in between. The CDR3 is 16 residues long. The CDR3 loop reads CASSQEGIGTVYEQYF. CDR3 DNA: TGCGCCAGCAGCCAAGAAGGAATTGGCACCGTCTACGAGCAGTACTTC.

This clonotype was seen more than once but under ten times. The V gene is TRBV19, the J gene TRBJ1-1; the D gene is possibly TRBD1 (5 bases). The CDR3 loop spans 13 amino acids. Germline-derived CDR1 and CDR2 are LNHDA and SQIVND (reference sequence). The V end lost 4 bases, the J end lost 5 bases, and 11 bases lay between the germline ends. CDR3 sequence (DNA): TGTGCCAGTAGTACGCAGGGCGGGACTGAAGCTTTCTTT. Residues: CASSTQGGTEAFF.